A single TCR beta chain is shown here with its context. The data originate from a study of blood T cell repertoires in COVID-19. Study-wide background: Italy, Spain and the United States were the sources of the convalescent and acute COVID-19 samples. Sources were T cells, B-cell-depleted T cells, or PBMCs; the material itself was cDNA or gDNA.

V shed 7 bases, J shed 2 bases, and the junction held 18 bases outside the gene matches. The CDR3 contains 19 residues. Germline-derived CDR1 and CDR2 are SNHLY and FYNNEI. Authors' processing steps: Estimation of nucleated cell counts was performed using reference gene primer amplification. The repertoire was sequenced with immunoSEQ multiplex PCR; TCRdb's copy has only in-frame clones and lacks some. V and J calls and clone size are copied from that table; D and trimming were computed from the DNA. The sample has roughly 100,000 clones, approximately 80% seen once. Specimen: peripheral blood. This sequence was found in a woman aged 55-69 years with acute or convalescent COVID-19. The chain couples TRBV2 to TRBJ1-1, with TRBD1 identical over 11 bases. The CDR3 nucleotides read TGTGCCAGCACCGCCCCCCCAGGGACAGGGGGGTCGTCAAACACTGAAGCTTTCTTT. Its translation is CASTAPPGTGGSSNTEAFF.